This T cell receptor (beta chain) was recorded in a study of blood T cell repertoires in COVID-19. Germline CDR1 reads SGDLS; CDR2 reads YYNGEE. This CDR3 spans 16 amino acids. With V trimmed by 3 bases and J by 5 bases, 6 bases remained unmatched. Assay: immunoSEQ multiplex PCR; the TCRdb copy retains only in-frame clones and omits some. The profile shows about 250,000 clones, 65% to 80% of them singletons. This clonotype originated in a woman between 40 and 55 years old with active or convalescent COVID-19. Sequenced sample: peripheral blood. The chain is built from TRBV9 and TRBJ2-1; 12 bases are a match to TRBD2. CDR3 coding DNA: TGTGCCAGCAGCGCCACTAGCGGGGGGATCCACAATGAGCAGTTCTTC. Its protein product is CASSATSGGIHNEQFF.